These 27 T cell receptor beta chains were sequenced from one sample in a study of blood T cells in healthy people across ages. The use of a sample-barcoded 5' primer and a J-beta primer mix characterized a second PCR of 7 to 11 cycles. Each CDR3 protein gets one entry after TCRdb re-called the 5' RACE reads with MiXCR. The repertoire holds under 800,000 distinct CDR3 sequences, with about 40% as singletons. Sequencing used blood. The receptor source for this set is a woman aged 55-75 years in good health.

There are a few counts of this clonotype. J is TRBJ2-1 and V is TRBV29-1, with 7 bases matching TRBD1. TRBJ2-7 explains the end of the DNA better; the J call may be wrong. The CDR3 spans 14 residues. Germline CDR1 is SQVTM and CDR2 is ANQGSEA. CDR3 DNA: TGCAGCGCAACGGGACAGATCACCTACAATGAGCAGTACTTC. As protein: CSATGQITYNEQYF.

The genes are TRBV3-1 and TRBJ2-1, with D perhaps matching TRBD1 (6 bases). The J call may be incorrect, as the DNA end agrees better with TRBJ2-7. Germline CDR1 reads LGHDT; CDR2 reads YNNKEL (reference sequence). The CDR3 is 17 amino acids. CDR3 DNA: TGTGCCAGCAGCCAAGATTTCGGGGACATCTCCTACAATGAGCAGTACTTC. Encoded protein: CASSQDFGDISYNEQYF.

There are many counts of this clonotype. This sequence joins TRBV29-1 and TRBJ2-1; D possibly corresponds to TRBD1 (6 bases). Per germline, CDR1 SQVTM and CDR2 ANQGSEA. The CDR3 consists of 16 residues. The V gene lost 4 bases and the J gene lost 4 bases, with 20 bases spanning the gap. This CDR3 is CSVGPPGATFYNEQFF. In DNA form, the CDR3 reads TGCAGCGTTGGACCTCCAGGGGCCACTTTTTACAATGAGCAGTTCTTC.

The chain employs TRBV9 and TRBJ2-5; TRBD1 or TRBD2 may be the D gene (5 bases each). The CDR3 loop spans 15 amino acids. Germline V gives CDR1 SGDLS, CDR2 YYNGEE. V was pared by 2 bases and J by 3 bases, with 14 bases between. CDR3 loop: CASSVQGPVEETQYF. The CDR3 DNA follows: TGTGCCAGCAGCGTCCAGGGACCAGTTGAAGAGACCCAGTACTTC. The full variable domain, in which reference TRBV9 and TRBJ2-5 provide the parts outside the CDR3, is DSGVTQTPKHLITATGQRVTLRCSPRSGDLSVYWYQQSLDQGLQFLIQYYNGEERAKGNILERFSAQQFPDLHSELNLSSLELGDSALYFCASSVQGPVEETQYFGPGTRLLVL.

V usage is TRBV7-2 and J usage is TRBJ1-1, with D unclear. Trimming cost V 5 bases and J 8 bases, with 9 bases left between them. This CDR3 comprises 11 residues. The germline gives CDR1 SGHTA, CDR2 FQGNSA. CDR3 sequence reads: CASSATGEAFF. The CDR3 DNA is TGTGCCAGCAGCGCGACGGGAGAAGCTTTCTTT. Using reference TRBV7-2 and TRBJ1-1 for the parts outside the CDR3, the full variable domain is GAGVSQSPSNKVTEKGKDVELRCDPISGHTALYWYRQSLGQGLEFLIYFQGNSAPDKSGLPSDRFSAERTGGSVSTLTIQRTQQEDSAVYLCASSATGEAFFGQGTRLTVV.

This clonotype has a handful of counts. This chain joins TRBV7-2 and TRBJ2-7; D call uncertain. In germline, CDR1 is SGHTA, CDR2 FQGNSA. The V gene lost 6 bases and the J gene lost 6 bases, with 12 bases spanning the gap. The CDR3 has 12 amino acids. CDR3 in DNA: TGTGCCAGCAGGCCTGTAAGCCCCGAGCAGTACTTC. Its translation is CASRPVSPEQYF.

The rearrangement links TRBV20-1 to TRBJ1-1; D may be TRBD1 (5 bases). Per the germline V gene, CDR1 is DFQATT and CDR2 is SNEGSKA (reference sequence). The V end lost 3 bases, the J end lost 1 base, and 12 bases lay between the germline ends. The CDR3 contains 14 residues. CDR3 residues: CSASRDLGNTEAFF. The CDR3 DNA follows: TGCAGTGCTAGTCGGGACTTAGGGAACACTGAAGCTTTCTTT.

The chain is built from TRBV12-3 or TRBV12-4 and TRBJ2-2; D might be TRBD2 (6 bases). Trimming removed 6 bases from V and 7 bases from J, with 9 bases in between. The CDR3 has 12 amino acids. The CDR3 sequence is CASRREVGELFF. Here the CDR3 DNA reads TGTGCCAGCAGGAGGGAGGTCGGGGAGCTGTTTTTT.

This chain connects TRBV6-2 or TRBV6-3 to TRBJ2-3; no firm D call. The CDR3 is 12 residues long. Trimming shortened V by 3 bases and J by 9 bases, and 10 bases separated the two germline ends. Germline V gene sequence: CDR1 MNHEY, CDR2 SVGEGT. The CDR3 reads CASSYSLSTQYF. The CDR3 DNA reads TGTGCCAGCAGTTATTCCCTTTCCACGCAGTATTTT.

This rearrangement joins TRBV28 to TRBJ2-1; weak D call: TRBD2 (5 bases). Trimming shortened V by 4 bases and J by 13 bases, and 14 bases separated the two germline ends. From germline, CDR1 is MDHEN and CDR2 SYDVKM. The CDR3 runs to 12 residues. The CDR3 reads CASSYQRTNQFF. Here the CDR3 DNA reads TGTGCCAGCAGTTACCAGCGGACCAATCAGTTCTTC.

The chain has TRBV10-1 and TRBJ1-2; D ambiguous. V gave up 3 bases and J gave up 2 bases, with 10 bases separating them. CDR1 and CDR2 from the germline V gene are WNHNN and SYGVQD (reference sequence). The CDR3 length is 14 residues. The CDR3 protein is CASSDGQENYGYTF. The DNA of the CDR3 is TGCGCCAGCAGTGATGGCCAGGAAAACTATGGCTACACCTTC.

The chain is built from TRBV4-2 and TRBJ2-5, with D possibly called TRBD1 or TRBD2 (5 bases each). The DNA end is more similar to TRBJ2-7, so the J call may be wrong. Germline V gives CDR1 LGHNA, CDR2 YNFKEQ. There are 19 residues in the CDR3. This chain's CDR3 is CASSQLTLGDDRLHYEQYF. CDR3 bases: TGTGCCAGCAGCCAATTAACGCTGGGAGATGACAGATTACATTACGAGCAGTACTTC.

This clonotype has a handful of counts. V usage is TRBV6-1 and J usage is TRBJ2-7; 7 bases line up with TRBD1. The V gene's germline CDR1 is MNHNS and CDR2 SASEGT. This CDR3 contains 18 residues. V dropped 5 bases and J dropped 1; count of bases not matched to a gene: 17. The CDR3 reads CASSPRDSLHSFSYEQYF. The CDR3 bases are TGTGCCAGCAGTCCCCGGGACAGCCTACACTCATTTTCCTACGAGCAGTACTTC.

The rearrangement uses TRBV13 and TRBJ2-3; 10 positions agree with TRBD2. Germline CDR1 is PRHDT and CDR2 is FYEKMQ (reference sequence). V shed 3 bases and J 3 bases; nucleotides not matched to a gene: 6. This CDR3 region has 16 residues. The CDR3 sequence is CASSFLAGEGTDTQYF. CDR3 DNA sequence: TGTGCCAGCAGCTTCCTAGCGGGAGAGGGAACAGATACGCAGTATTTT.

This clonotype was observed once. The rearrangement uses TRBV20-1 and TRBJ2-7; a weak D match, TRBD2 (5 bases). Germline V gene sequence: CDR1 DFQATT, CDR2 SNEGSKA (reference sequence). This CDR3 has 14 amino acids. Deletions cut 6 bases from V and 1 base from J, with 16 bases between. The CDR3 sequence is CSAPEPGMSYEQYF. DNA for the CDR3: TGCAGTGCCCCTGAGCCGGGGATGTCCTACGAGCAGTACTTC.

J is TRBJ2-1 and V is TRBV27; 16 bases align to TRBD2. The germline V gene encodes CDR1 MNHEY and CDR2 SMNVEV (reference sequence). V lost 0 bases, J lost 15 bases, and 5 bases stayed unmatched. This CDR3 contains 15 residues. CDR3 amino acids: CASSLSGTSGGAWFF. Written as DNA, the CDR3 is TGTGCCAGCAGTTTATCTGGGACTAGCGGGGGGGCGTGGTTCTTC.

A single count supports this clonotype. V gene TRBV6-6 combines with J gene TRBJ2-3; no reliable D call. This CDR3 spans 13 amino acids. V dropped 2 bases and J dropped 3 bases, with 6 bases sitting between them. The germline CDR1 and CDR2 sequences are MNHNY and SVGAGI (reference sequence). The CDR3 nucleotides are TGTGCCAGCAGTTACGTCGGGACAGATACGCAGTATTTT. This translates into CASSYVGTDTQYF.

This clonotype was recorded many times. V gene TRBV29-1 combines with J gene TRBJ2-5; TRBD2 matches at 12 bases. V shed 4 bases and J 7 bases; nucleotides not matched to a gene: 7. This CDR3 region has 14 residues. CDR1 SQVTM and CDR2 ANQGSEA come from the germline V gene. CDR3 amino acids: CSVASGGALGTQYF. The CDR3 DNA sequence: TGCAGCGTTGCTAGCGGGGGGGCCTTGGGGACCCAGTACTTC.

A single count supports this clonotype. A read error may explain this, as a much larger clone is one base away. This chain links TRBV7-2 with TRBJ2-3; no clear D gene. This CDR3 comprises 14 residues. Germline V lookup: CDR1 SGHTA, CDR2 FQGNSA. V was trimmed by 4 bases and J by 4 bases, leaving 12 bases between them. CDR3 sequence (DNA): TGTGCCAGCAGCTCCTTGTTGGGCCCAGATACGCAGTATTTT. Its protein product is CASSSLLGPDTQYF.

The rearrangement uses TRBV24-1 and TRBJ2-3; D remains unclear. V shed 7 bases and J shed 6 bases, with 19 bases lying between them. CDR1 KGHDR and CDR2 SFDVKD come from the germline V gene. This CDR3 has 15 residues. For the CDR3, the DNA is TGTGCCACCAGCATAACTGGAGACCTTGGTGATACGCAGTATTTT. Its protein product is CATSITGDLGDTQYF.

CDR3 loop: CASSQAFVMDEQFF. The CDR3 DNA reads as TGTGCCAGCAGCCAAGCGTTCGTGATGGATGAGCAGTTCTTC. This chain joins TRBV3-1 and TRBJ2-1; D is undetermined. The CDR3 sequence is 14 residues long. Looked up from germline, CDR1 is LGHDT and CDR2 is YNNKEL (reference sequence). V lost 1 base, J lost 8 bases, and 12 bases lay in between.

This clonotype came up a few times. This sequence joins TRBV29-1 and TRBJ2-7; TRBD1 matches 7 bases. CDR3 length: 16 amino acids. The germline gives CDR1 SQVTM, CDR2 ANQGSEA. The trim removed 6 bases at V and 5 bases at J, leaving 19 bases unmatched. CDR3 protein: CSVTTGLGQIVNEQYF. The CDR3 DNA reads TGCAGCGTCACGACAGGGTTGGGGCAGATTGTTAACGAGCAGTACTTC.

V gene TRBV7-9 combines with J gene TRBJ2-5; D possibly corresponds to TRBD2 (5 bases). This CDR3 has 19 amino acids. Per the germline V gene, CDR1 is SEHNR and CDR2 is FQNEAQ (reference sequence). Deletions cut 2 bases from V and 1 base from J, with 23 bases between. As DNA, the CDR3 is TGTGCCAGCAGCTTATCCGGGCTCCTGCGGAGCGGAGCCCAAGAGACCCAGTACTTC. It translates to CASSLSGLLRSGAQETQYF.

This clonotype was seen only a few times. The chain carries TRBV12-3 or TRBV12-4 and TRBJ2-1, with 13 positions matching TRBD2. The better agreement between TRBJ2-7 and the DNA end casts doubt on the J call. The CDR3 covers 16 residues. CDR3 in amino acids: CASSQTSGGPYNEQYF. The CDR3, as DNA: TGTGCCAGCAGTCAGACTAGCGGGGGGCCCTACAATGAGCAGTACTTC.

The table lists this clonotype with many counts. V usage is TRBV7-2 and J usage is TRBJ2-1; no reliable D call. This CDR3 comprises 14 residues. Germline CDR1 reads SGHTA; CDR2 reads FQGNSA. Trimming cost V 5 bases and J 7 bases, with 15 bases left between them. CDR3 loop: CASSQDPRQNEQFF. In nucleotides, the CDR3 is TGTGCCAGCAGCCAAGACCCCAGGCAAAATGAGCAGTTCTTC.

The chain is built from TRBV3-1 and TRBJ1-6; 10 bases line up with TRBD1. Germline V gives CDR1 LGHDT, CDR2 YNNKEL (reference sequence). V shed 4 bases and J 9 bases; nucleotides not matched to a gene: 6. The CDR3 is 15 amino acids. This CDR3 is CASSRPGDRGSPLHF. CDR3 DNA sequence: TGTGCCAGCAGCCGGCCCGGGGACAGGGGTTCACCCCTCCACTTT.

As concerns this clonotype: This sequence may be a read error, since a much larger clone differs from it by one base. The rearrangement uses TRBV7-9 and TRBJ2-7; 9 nucleotides match TRBD2. The CDR3 has 15 residues. Germline-derived CDR1 and CDR2 are SEHNR and FQNEAQ (reference sequence). Unmatched junction bases numbered 5, after V lost 1 base and J lost 4 bases. CDR3 in amino acids: CASSLGNSGSYEQYF. The CDR3 region has the DNA TGTGCCAGCAGCTTAGGAAATAGCGGGAGTTACGAGCAGTACTTC.